Shown below are 32 T cell receptor beta chains from a single sample sequenced in a study of post-analysis software for immune sequencing data. Findings and caveats of the study: Five TRBV segments were significantly more frequent in patients than in controls. TRBV5-6, TRBV5-1 and TRBV20-1 were among these segments.

Each TCR beta cDNA library carried unique molecular identifiers. TCRdb reprocessed the PCR reads with MiXCR, giving one entry per CDR3 protein. Counted here are 800,000 to 950,000 distinct CDR3 sequences, approximately 50% occurring once; the ten biggest clones make up approximately 4.2%. Their antigens are not known. The sequencing input was blood. The receptor set was obtained from a girl aged 10 to 17 with multiple sclerosis.

The chain joins TRBV24-1 to TRBJ2-3, with a tentative D call TRBD2 (6 bases). Germline V gives CDR1 KGHDR, CDR2 SFDVKD. V dropped 4 bases and J dropped 6 bases, with 13 bases sitting between them. The CDR3 has 14 amino acids. The CDR3 region has the DNA TGTGCCACCAGTGAAGGGTCGGGGGAGGATACGCAGTATTTT. Protein product: CATSEGSGEDTQYF.

This clonotype was seen a single time. At one end, the junction sequence differs from germline, possibly due to a read error. The chain links TRBV7-9 to TRBJ2-5; 7 nucleotides line up with TRBD2. Germline values: CDR1 SEHNR, CDR2 FQNEAQ (reference sequence). This CDR3 is 16 amino acids long. Here the CDR3 reads CTSGLSRGSYQETQYF. The CDR3 coding sequence is TGTACCAGCGGACTTTCACGCGGGAGCTACCAAGAGACCCAGTACTTC.

Here the CDR3 DNA reads TGCGCCAGTAACAACCCAGGGGCCGAGACCCAGTACTTC. Amino acid sequence: CASNNPGAETQYF. The V call is TRBV5-1, the J call TRBJ2-5, with D possibly TRBD1 on 6 matching bases. CDR3 length: 13 residues. In germline, CDR1 is SGHRS, CDR2 YFSETQ. Trimming left V 8 bases short and J 5 bases short, with 16 bases between.

This rearrangement joins TRBV11-2 to TRBJ2-3, with 8 bases fitting TRBD1. J lost 5 bases, V lost 6 bases, and 7 bases had no gene match. Germline CDR1 and CDR2: SGHAT and FQNNGV. This CDR3 is 14 amino acids long. CDR3 bases: TGTGCCAGCAGGACGGACAGGGTACTAGATACGCAGTATTTT. It is translated as CASRTDRVLDTQYF.

The chain is built from TRBV10-3 and TRBJ2-1; D call uncertain. This CDR3 contains 12 residues. Trimming pared 8 bases from V and 9 bases from J, leaving 14 bases between. CDR1 is ENHRY, CDR2 SYGVKD, per germline. The DNA for the CDR3 is TGTGCCATCCGCACAAGGGCCGGTGAGCAGTTCTTC. It translates to CAIRTRAGEQFF.

This rearrangement joins TRBV18 to TRBJ2-1; 10 bases line up with TRBD2. V gave up 3 bases and J gave up 6 bases; unmatched junction bases: 8. Looked up from germline, CDR1 is KGHSH and CDR2 is LQKENI. The CDR3 loop spans 16 amino acids. The CDR3: CASSPPSGSLRNEQFF. Written as DNA, the CDR3 is TGTGCCAGCTCACCCCCTAGCGGGAGTTTACGCAATGAGCAGTTCTTC.

This clonotype was counted a few times. This sequence joins TRBV12-3 or TRBV12-4 and TRBJ2-3, with D perhaps matching TRBD2 (7 bases). V was cut by 1 base and J by 2 bases, with 19 bases left in between. The CDR3 contains 18 residues. CDR3 loop: CASSLEGGGPINTDTQYF. The CDR3 DNA reads as TGTGCCAGCAGTTTAGAGGGGGGAGGGCCGATTAACACAGATACGCAGTATTTT.

The V call is TRBV14, the J call TRBJ2-1; 9 bases are a match to TRBD2. The CDR3 runs 15 residues. Germline V lookup: CDR1 SGHDN, CDR2 FVKESK. V was pared by 5 bases and J by 9 bases, with 11 bases of the junction left unmatched. The CDR3 coding sequence is TGTGCCAGCAGCGGTAGCGGGAGTTCCCTTGGTGAGCAGTTCTTC. Translation: CASSGSGSSLGEQFF.

This clonotype has just one count. The junction departs from the called germline gene at one end, perhaps through a read error. This chain connects TRBV7-9 to TRBJ2-1; possible D gene TRBD1, 6 bases. The CDR3 spans 15 residues. Germline assignment: CDR1 SEHNR and CDR2 FQNEAQ (reference sequence). The CDR3 sequence: CAGSPGVLVYNEQFF. CDR3 in DNA: TGTGCCGGCAGCCCAGGGGTTCTTGTCTACAATGAGCAGTTCTTC.

The chain recombines TRBV10-3 with TRBJ1-2; D remains unclear. Trimming cost V 2 bases and J 4 bases, with 14 bases left between them. This CDR3 comprises 15 residues. Germline CDR1 reads ENHRY; CDR2 reads SYGVKD. The CDR3 protein is CAISEGVDGSYGYTF. The CDR3 nucleotides read TGTGCCATCAGTGAGGGGGTAGACGGGAGCTATGGCTACACCTTC.

The CDR3 sequence: CASSPGIAGVHEQYF. The CDR3 region has the DNA TGCGCCAGCAGCCCCGGGATTGCGGGAGTCCACGAGCAGTACTTC. The chain links TRBV5-1 to TRBJ2-4, with TRBD2 matching 7 bases. The assigned J gene may be wrong: the sequence end matches TRBJ2-7 better. Looked up from germline, CDR1 is SGHRS and CDR2 is YFSETQ. The CDR3 is made up of 15 amino acids.

The chain uses TRBV5-1 and TRBJ2-3; perhaps TRBD2 as D (6 bases). The CDR3 covers 14 residues. The V gene lost 3 bases and the J gene lost 1 base, with 9 bases spanning the gap. The V gene's germline CDR1 is SGHRS and CDR2 YFSETQ. CDR3 amino acids: CASSSGERTDTQYF. Here the CDR3 DNA reads TGCGCCAGCAGCTCGGGGGAGCGCACAGATACGCAGTATTTT.

The chain uses TRBV15 and TRBJ2-3, with TRBD2 matching 8 bases. The ends lost 0 bases at V and 3 bases at J; junction bases unmatched: 11. The CDR3 is 18 amino acids. Per germline, CDR1 LNHNV and CDR2 YYDKDF (reference sequence). The chain's CDR3 is CATSREPPTSVSTDTQYF. The DNA for the CDR3 is TGTGCCACCAGCAGAGAACCCCCGACTAGCGTATCAACAGATACGCAGTATTTT.

There are a few counts of this clonotype. The V gene is TRBV15, the J gene TRBJ2-2, with D tentatively TRBD1 or TRBD2 (5 bases each). This CDR3 spans 16 amino acids. V lost 8 bases and J lost 0, with 16 bases in between. The germline gives CDR1 LNHNV, CDR2 YYDKDF (reference sequence). The CDR3 DNA follows: TGTGCCACCGCCGGGACGGGTAGAGCGAACACCGGGGAGCTGTTTTTT. Encoded protein: CATAGTGRANTGELFF. Based on the CDR3 plus reference TRBV15 and TRBJ2-2, the full variable domain is DAMVIQNPRYQVTQFGKPVTLSCSQTLNHNVMYWYQQKSSQAPKLLFHYYDKDFNNEADTPDNFQSRRPNTSFCFLDIRSPGLGDTAMYLCATAGTGRANTGELFFGEGSRLTVL.

V and J are TRBV7-3 and TRBJ2-7; 7 nucleotides align to TRBD2. The CDR3 covers 15 residues. The germline CDR1 and CDR2 sequences are SGHTA and FQGTGA. With V trimmed by 5 bases and J by 7 bases, 14 bases remained unmatched. For the CDR3, the DNA is TGTGCCAGCAGCCTTAGCGGGCCAATTACCAATGAGCAGTACTTC. Translation: CASSLSGPITNEQYF.

The chain joins TRBV25-1 to TRBJ2-1, with TRBD2 as a possible D gene (5 bases). The CDR3 extends over 14 amino acids. Germline V CDR1 and CDR2: MGHDK, SYGVNS. Trimming left V 0 bases short and J 4 bases short, with 7 bases between. The CDR3 DNA reads as TGTGCCAGCAGTGAATATAGAGGGTACAATGAGCAGTTCTTC. It specifies CASSEYRGYNEQFF.

The rearrangement uses TRBV6-5 and TRBJ2-3; TRBD2 matches at 9 bases. This CDR3 spans 18 amino acids. Trimming cost V 2 bases and J 6 bases; bases outside gene matches: 15. The germline V gene has CDR1 MNHEY and CDR2 SVGAGI. The CDR3 protein is CASSYSRILAGRGDTQYF. CDR3 sequence (DNA): TGTGCCAGCAGTTACAGTAGAATCCTAGCGGGGCGCGGTGATACGCAGTATTTT.

This clonotype occurred a few times. This chain connects TRBV29-1 to TRBJ2-1; D uncertain. Germline V gene lookup returns CDR1 SQVTM and CDR2 ANQGSEA. Trimming took off 7 bases at V and 0 bases at J, with 28 bases between the two ends. The length of the CDR3 is 19 residues. The CDR3 spells CSGEVYGFRALDSYNEQFF. CDR3 in DNA: TGCAGCGGTGAGGTTTATGGTTTTAGGGCGTTGGACTCCTACAATGAGCAGTTCTTC.

The chain has TRBV25-1 and TRBJ2-7; 11 bases line up with TRBD2. V shed 2 bases and J 0 bases; nucleotides not matched to a gene: 6. Germline V CDR1 and CDR2: MGHDK, SYGVNS. This CDR3 has 17 amino acids. The CDR3 bases are TGTGCCAGCAGTGAAGGTGGGACTAGCGGCCCCTCCTACGAGCAGTACTTC. It is translated as CASSEGGTSGPSYEQYF.

This clonotype appeared a few times. This rearrangement joins TRBV20-1 to TRBJ1-2; the D is unclear. The CDR3 consists of 9 residues. Deletions cut 6 bases from V and 7 bases from J, with 6 bases between. From germline, CDR1 is DFQATT and CDR2 SNEGSKA (reference sequence). CDR3 sequence: CSASLGYTF. CDR3 DNA: TGCAGTGCCAGCCTTGGCTACACCTTC.

This rearrangement joins TRBV28 to TRBJ1-2, with 7 bases aligning to TRBD1. There are 14 residues in the CDR3. Trimming cost V 6 bases and J 9 bases; bases outside gene matches: 13. CDR1 and CDR2 from the germline V gene are MDHEN and SYDVKM. The CDR3, as DNA: TGTGCCAGCAGGATCTTACAGGGGTCCGGGAGCTACACCTTC. It specifies CASRILQGSGSYTF.

The rearrangement links TRBV13 to TRBJ2-1, with 8 bases that match TRBD2. Germline assignment: CDR1 PRHDT and CDR2 FYEKMQ (reference sequence). The CDR3 extends over 17 amino acids. The J segment lost 0 bases and the V segment lost 2 bases, leaving 6 bases of the junction unmatched. The CDR3 reads CASSLMAGGSSYNEQFF. CDR3 bases: TGTGCCAGCAGCTTAATGGCGGGAGGAAGCTCCTACAATGAGCAGTTCTTC.

The chain couples TRBV9 to TRBJ2-1; 7 positions match TRBD2. V lost 1 base, J lost 4 bases, and 5 bases stayed unmatched. This CDR3 comprises 15 residues. Germline loops: CDR1 SGDLS, CDR2 YYNGEE. The CDR3 sequence: CASSVSWRGYNEQFF. Here the CDR3 DNA reads TGTGCCAGCAGCGTATCCTGGCGGGGGTACAATGAGCAGTTCTTC.

This chain connects TRBV29-1 to TRBJ2-3, with 8 bases aligning to TRBD2. J gave up 1 base and V 5 bases, and 8 bases lay outside the gene matches. In germline, CDR1 is SQVTM, CDR2 ANQGSEA. This CDR3 comprises 15 residues. The CDR3 DNA reads as TGCAGCGTTACTAGCGGCCCCGGAGGCACAGATACGCAGTATTTT. Translation: CSVTSGPGGTDTQYF.

This clonotype was detected only once. This chain joins TRBV20-1 and TRBJ1-6; D is uncertain. V lost 0 bases and J lost 9, with 3 bases in between. The germline CDR1 and CDR2 sequences are DFQATT and SNEGSKA (reference sequence). The CDR3 loop spans 11 amino acids. In DNA form, the CDR3 reads TGCAGTGCTAGAGAAGGTTCACCCCTCCACTTT. It encodes CSAREGSPLHF.

V and J are TRBV7-3 and TRBJ2-7; 7 bases align to TRBD2. The CDR3 totals 13 residues. With V trimmed by 5 bases and J by 8 bases, 9 bases remained unmatched. CDR1 and CDR2 from the germline V gene are SGHTA and FQGTGA. CDR3 coding DNA: TGTGCCAGCAGCCGGGGGGAGGCTACGCAGCAGTACTTC. It specifies CASSRGEATQQYF.

This chain uses TRBV14 with TRBJ2-1; 9 positions match TRBD2. Germline V CDR1 and CDR2: SGHDN, FVKESK. The CDR3 covers 12 residues. Losses at the gene ends were 4 bases for V and 10 bases for J; bases not matched to a gene: 2. The CDR3 here is CASSPGTSEQFF. As DNA, the CDR3 is TGTGCCAGCAGCCCGGGGACTAGCGAGCAGTTCTTC.

The genes are TRBV20-1 and TRBJ1-4; D is ambiguous. The CDR3 consists of 13 residues. The germline CDR1 and CDR2 sequences are DFQATT and SNEGSKA (reference sequence). Trimming cost V 8 bases and J 0 bases, with 10 bases left between them. As DNA, the CDR3 is TGCAGTCCGAGGCGTACAACTAATGAAAAACTGTTTTTT. As protein: CSPRRTTNEKLFF.

The gene calls are TRBV5-6 and TRBJ2-1; 9 bases line up with TRBD2. Germline V lookup: CDR1 SGHDT, CDR2 YYEEEE. V shed 3 bases and J 10 bases; nucleotides not matched to a gene: 8. The length of the CDR3 is 14 residues. CDR3 loop: CASSWGTSSGEQFF. DNA of the CDR3: TGTGCCAGCAGCTGGGGGACTAGCTCGGGAGAGCAGTTCTTC.

The chain carries TRBV7-6 and TRBJ1-4, with D perhaps TRBD1 (6 bases). The CDR3 is 15 residues long. Trimming shortened V by 5 bases and J by 7 bases, and 17 bases separated the two germline ends. Germline V gene lookup returns CDR1 SGHVS and CDR2 FNYEAQ. CDR3 DNA sequence: TGTGCCAGCAGCCCTGGACAGCCGGGGGGTGAAAAACTGTTTTTT. Protein: CASSPGQPGGEKLFF.

This clonotype was seen only a few times. The chain links TRBV12-3 or TRBV12-4 to TRBJ1-2; D call uncertain. This CDR3 region has 13 residues. Trimming left V 6 bases short and J 6 bases short, with 14 bases between. The CDR3: CASSHTEVHGYTF. CDR3 coding DNA: TGTGCCAGCAGCCACACAGAAGTCCATGGCTACACCTTC.

This clonotype occurred many times. The chain carries TRBV29-1 and TRBJ2-5, with unresolved D. The CDR3 covers 9 residues. Germline lookup yields CDR1 SQVTM and CDR2 ANQGSEA. Trimming took off 7 bases at V and 5 bases at J, with 5 bases between the two ends. CDR3 sequence reads: CSAEETQYF. CDR3 in DNA: TGCAGCGCTGAGGAGACCCAGTACTTC. Full variable domain (rest looked up from reference TRBV29-1 and TRBJ2-5): SAVISQKPSRDICQRGTSLTIQCQVDSQVTMMFWYRQQPGQSLTLIATANQGSEATYESGFVIDKFPISRPNLTFSTLTVSNMSPEDSSIYLCSAEETQYFGPGTRLLVL.